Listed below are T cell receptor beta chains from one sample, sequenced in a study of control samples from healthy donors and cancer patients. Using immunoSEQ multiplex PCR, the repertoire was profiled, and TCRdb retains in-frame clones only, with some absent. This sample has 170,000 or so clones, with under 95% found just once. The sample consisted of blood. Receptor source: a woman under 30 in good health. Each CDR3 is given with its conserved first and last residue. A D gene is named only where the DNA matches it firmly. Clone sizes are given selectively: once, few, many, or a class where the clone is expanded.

cdr3_nt: TGTGCCAGCAGTGAATCTAGCGGGATCCGCTTCACCTTC
cdr3_aa: CASSESSGIRFTF
j_call: TRBJ1-2
clone_size: NA
d_call: NA
v_call: TRBV25-1

cdr3_nt: TGTGCCAGCAGTCCCCGACTCCCGAGGAGCTCCTACGAGCAGTACTTC
cdr3_aa: CASSPRLPRSSYEQYF
j_call: TRBJ2-7
clone_size: once
d_call: NA
v_call: TRBV28

cdr3_nt: TGTGCCAGTAGTATTGGGGGGTCGGGGCCCCAGCATTTT
cdr3_aa: CASSIGGSGPQHF
j_call: TRBJ1-5
clone_size: once
d_call: NA
v_call: TRBV19

cdr3_nt: TGTGCCAGCTCACCTGGGCGGGAAAAACTGTTTTTT
cdr3_aa: CASSPGREKLFF
j_call: TRBJ1-4
clone_size: once
d_call: NA
v_call: TRBV18

cdr3_nt: TGTGCCAGCGACAGGGGGAACAGCTACACCTTC
cdr3_aa: CASDRGNSYTF
j_call: TRBJ1-2
clone_size: once
d_call: TRBD1
v_call: TRBV2

cdr3_nt: TGTGCCACCAGTGATCGGGACCTTGGATCCCCTGGTCTGTTTTTT
cdr3_aa: CATSDRDLGSPGLFF
j_call: TRBJ2-2
clone_size: NA
d_call: NA
v_call: TRBV24-1

cdr3_nt: TGCAGTGCTGCCGGCACAGATACGCAGTATTTT
cdr3_aa: CSAAGTDTQYF
j_call: TRBJ2-3
clone_size: NA
d_call: NA
v_call: TRBV20-1

cdr3_nt: TGCGCCAGCAGCCCGGGACAGGGCGGTAATTCACCCCTCCACTTT
cdr3_aa: CASSPGQGGNSPLHF
j_call: TRBJ1-6
clone_size: NA
d_call: TRBD1
v_call: TRBV5-1

cdr3_nt: TGTGCCAGCAGCTTAGTTCCTAGCGGATTCACAGATACGCAGTATTTT
cdr3_aa: CASSLVPSGFTDTQYF
j_call: TRBJ2-3
clone_size: NA
d_call: TRBD2
v_call: TRBV13

cdr3_nt: TGTGCCAGCAGCTTTAACGGTGAAGTAGGCTACACCTTC
cdr3_aa: CASSFNGEVGYTF
j_call: TRBJ1-2
clone_size: NA
d_call: NA
v_call: TRBV7-9

cdr3_nt: TGTGCCAGCAGCCCCCTGGCGTTTTATTTCCGAGCCACCTACGAGCAGTACTTC
cdr3_aa: CASSPLAFYFRATYEQYF
j_call: TRBJ2-7
clone_size: NA
d_call: NA
v_call: TRBV11-2

cdr3_nt: TGCGCCAGCAGCTTGGTGGGGACAGGGAATTCACCCCTCCACTTT
cdr3_aa: CASSLVGTGNSPLHF
j_call: TRBJ1-6
clone_size: NA
d_call: TRBD1
v_call: TRBV5-1

cdr3_nt: TGTGCCAGCAGTTTTACACAGGGGCTTTATGGCTACACCTTC
cdr3_aa: CASSFTQGLYGYTF
j_call: TRBJ1-2
clone_size: few
d_call: TRBD1
v_call: TRBV5-4

cdr3_nt: TGCGCCAGCAGCCCCGAGGCGAGCGCCTACGAGCAGTACTTC
cdr3_aa: CASSPEASAYEQYF
j_call: TRBJ2-7
clone_size: NA
d_call: NA
v_call: TRBV4-1

cdr3_nt: TGTGCCAGCTCACAGACGGGAGAAAGTTCACCCCTCCACTTT
cdr3_aa: CASSQTGESSPLHF
j_call: TRBJ1-6
clone_size: NA
d_call: NA
v_call: TRBV18